The rows below give T cell receptor beta chains drawn from one sample of a study of shared clonotypes between healthy human individuals. TCRdb's table, derived via immunoSEQ multiplex PCR, lists solely in-frame clones and lacks some. This sample has about 470,000 clones, with roughly 77% found just once. The sequenced sample consisted of PBMCs. These receptors all come from a woman between 40 and 50 years old in good health. Some clones in this sample may be carry-over from other donors' samples. CDR3s leave out the opening cysteine and the closing phenylalanine or tryptophan. Rows give clone size only sometimes, using once, few, many, or a class for an expanded clone.

V	J	size	CDR3
TRBV2	TRBJ1-1	-	ASSELLITEAF
TRBV5-3	TRBJ2-7	-	ARSRNRDGDEQY
TRBV7-2	TRBJ1-5	-	ASSLRSDQPQH
TRBV2	TRBJ1-5	-	ASTTTGNQPQH
TRBV7-6	TRBJ2-1	-	ASSEPGGIRSSEQF
TRBV7-2	TRBJ2-7	-	ASSLLAGEGYEQY
TRBV28	TRBJ2-1	-	ASSLRRGGYNEQF
TRBV6-5	TRBJ2-5	-	ASSWGNSGQGQY
TRBV27	TRBJ2-7	-	ASSPRWGGSYYEQY
TRBV6-1	TRBJ1-1	-	ASRATGHTEAF
TRBV7-6	TRBJ1-4	-	ASRQGGFNEKLF
TRBV6-1	TRBJ2-5	-	ASSEQGQETQY
TRBV5-8	TRBJ1-1	-	ASSSGRGYTEAF
TRBV7-9	TRBJ2-2	-	ASSLRPVNTGELF
TRBV6-5	TRBJ2-7	-	ASSYSIQRSEQY
TRBV5-1	TRBJ2-7	-	ASSLGLYEQY
TRBV5-8	TRBJ2-7	-	ASSLFPGRAYEQY
TRBV30	TRBJ1-2	-	AWSEATAYGYT
TRBV19	TRBJ2-7	once	ASSYGLDYEQY
TRBV6-5	TRBJ2-7	-	ASSPRTGLYEQY
TRBV2	TRBJ1-1	few	ASSRAPITEAF
TRBV30	TRBJ2-3	-	AWSSGPGTDTQY
TRBV6-1	TRBJ1-3	few	ASSEGHTNSGNTIY
TRBV28	TRBJ2-2	-	ANRDANTGELF
TRBV30	TRBJ2-4	-	AWSGAGNIQY
TRBV4-3	TRBJ2-2	-	ASSQDGLGETGELF
TRBV7-2	TRBJ2-1	-	ASSLGGASYNEQF
TRBV30	TRBJ2-6	-	AWRENGAGANVLT
TRBV6-5	TRBJ1-5	few	ASRLSGTAQPQH
TRBV5-1	TRBJ2-5	few	ASSLAGTPQETQY
TRBV11-2	TRBJ2-7	-	ASSLRVGEGLEEQY
TRBV27	TRBJ2-1	-	ASSLYSGSLNEQF
TRBV6-1	TRBJ2-7	-	ASSEGGSAYEQY
TRBV9	TRBJ2-1	-	ASSPAWSGREPYNEQF
TRBV30	TRBJ2-1	-	AWSVGTSDNEQF
TRBV25-1	TRBJ2-7	-	ASSELSSYEQY
TRBV2	TRBJ2-5	-	ASRPGTSGETQY
TRBV21-1	TRBJ2-7	-	ASSNLFERGPVRPSYEQY
TRBV5-1	TRBJ2-1	-	ASSLLDGTGEHEQF
TRBV7-9	TRBJ1-1	-	ASSLGSIEAF
TRBV9	TRBJ2-7	-	ASSPRSSGDYEQY
TRBV13	TRBJ2-5	-	ASSLGSSVETQY
TRBV4-3	TRBJ2-2	-	ASSQDTLGGPGEPF
TRBV5-6	TRBJ2-7	-	ASSALAGGPLYEQY
TRBV2	TRBJ1-5	-	ASSFGYSNQPQH
TRBV2	TRBJ2-2	-	ASSDMGNTGELF
TRBV2	TRBJ2-5	-	ASSGVRGSETQY
TRBV18	TRBJ2-5	-	ASSPTSAEETQY
TRBV27	TRBJ1-2	-	ASSHRPTTDGYT
TRBV4-2	TRBJ2-1	-	ASSQVAAGAEQF
TRBV9	TRBJ1-1	-	ASSPPKNTEAF
TRBV2	TRBJ2-7	-	ASSGLAARYEQY
TRBV4-2	TRBJ2-3	-	ASSQDKGDTDTQY
TRBV2	TRBJ1-1	-	ASSPVSPNTEAF